This T cell receptor (beta chain) comes out of a study of blood T cells in healthy people across ages. A word on this clonotype: As yet, its antigen is unknown.

Trimming took off 5 bases at V and 3 bases at J, with 20 bases between the two ends. The V gene's germline CDR1 is LNHDA and CDR2 SQIVND (reference sequence). The CDR3 is made up of 18 amino acids. Study findings and constraints: Both naive CD4+ cell counts and diversity were greater in long-lived donors than in aged donors. A roughly linear fall in TCR beta diversity per million T cells was seen with increasing age.

Next came a second PCR, run for roughly 6 to 11 cycles, which used a sample-barcoded 5' primer along with a J-beta primer mix. TCRdb processed the 5' RACE reads anew with MiXCR; each CDR3 protein has one entry. The data contain some 750,000 distinct CDR3 sequences, approximately 22% of them singletons. The specimen sequenced was blood. The V call is TRBV19, the J call TRBJ2-6, with D perhaps assigned TRBD1 or TRBD2 (6 bases each). The TCR sequence derives from a man between 65 and 85 years old in good health. The CDR3: CASSVSGARVYGANVLTF. For the CDR3, the DNA is TGTGCCAGTAGTGTATCGGGGGCTAGGGTTTATGGGGCCAACGTCCTGACTTTC.